Detailed here is one T cell receptor beta chain. Other DNA sequences in the sample encode the same CDR3. The data originate from a study of preoperative IRX-2 immunotherapy in early breast cancer. Sequenced by immunoSEQ multiplex PCR; TCRdb stores in-frame clones only, minus some. Of 20,000 to 25,000 clones in the sample, 85% to 95% were seen once. The treatment was: preoperative locoregional IRX-2 cytokine immunotherapy. CDR1 MNHNY and CDR2 SVGAGI come from the germline V gene (reference sequence). V lost 9 bases and J lost 4; bases outside the gene matches: 8. The CDR3 covers 15 residues. Sequencing was performed on tumor tissue, taken after IRX-2 immunotherapy. This chain links TRBV6-6 with TRBJ2-7; 14 bases match TRBD2. The TCR originated in a human donor with breast cancer. DNA for the CDR3: TGTGCCAGTACCCCGGGACTAGCGGGAGTTTACGAGCAGTACTTC. As protein: CASTPGLAGVYEQYF.